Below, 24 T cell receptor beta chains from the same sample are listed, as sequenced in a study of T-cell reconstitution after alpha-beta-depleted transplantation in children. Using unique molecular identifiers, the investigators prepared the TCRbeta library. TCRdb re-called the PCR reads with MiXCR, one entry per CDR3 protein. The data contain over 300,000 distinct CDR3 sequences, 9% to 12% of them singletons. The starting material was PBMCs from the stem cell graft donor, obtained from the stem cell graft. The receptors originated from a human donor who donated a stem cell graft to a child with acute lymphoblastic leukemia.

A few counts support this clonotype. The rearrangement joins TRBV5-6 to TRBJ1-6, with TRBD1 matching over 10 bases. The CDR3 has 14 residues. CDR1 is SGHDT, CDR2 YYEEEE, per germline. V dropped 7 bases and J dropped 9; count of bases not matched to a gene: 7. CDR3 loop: CASAAGTGVSPLHF. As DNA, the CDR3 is TGTGCCAGCGCCGCCGGGACAGGGGTTTCACCCCTCCACTTT.

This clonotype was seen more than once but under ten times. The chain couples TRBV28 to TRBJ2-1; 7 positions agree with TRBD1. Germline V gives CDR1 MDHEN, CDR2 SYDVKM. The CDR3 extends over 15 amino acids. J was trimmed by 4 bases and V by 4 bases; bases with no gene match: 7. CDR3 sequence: CASSSGQAEYNEQFF. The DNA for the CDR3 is TGTGCCAGCAGTTCAGGACAGGCCGAGTACAATGAGCAGTTCTTC. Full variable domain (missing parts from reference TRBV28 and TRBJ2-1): DVKVTQSSRYLVKRTGEKVFLECVQDMDHENMFWYRQDPGLGLRLIYFSYDVKMKEKGDIPEGYSVSREKKERFSLILESASTNQTSMYLCASSSGQAEYNEQFFGPGTRLTVL.

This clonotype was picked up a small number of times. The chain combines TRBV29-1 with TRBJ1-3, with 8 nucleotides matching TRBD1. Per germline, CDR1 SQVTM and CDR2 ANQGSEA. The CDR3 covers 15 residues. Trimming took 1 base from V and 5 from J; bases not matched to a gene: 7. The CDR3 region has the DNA TGCAGCGTTGAAGCCGGGACAGGAAGACGAAACACCATATATTTT. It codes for CSVEAGTGRRNTIYF.

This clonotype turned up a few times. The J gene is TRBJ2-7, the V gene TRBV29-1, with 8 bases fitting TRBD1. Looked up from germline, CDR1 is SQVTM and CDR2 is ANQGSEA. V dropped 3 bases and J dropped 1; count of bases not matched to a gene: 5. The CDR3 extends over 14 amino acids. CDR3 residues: CSVEEQGGSYEQYF. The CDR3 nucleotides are TGCAGCGTTGAGGAACAGGGGGGATCCTACGAGCAGTACTTC.

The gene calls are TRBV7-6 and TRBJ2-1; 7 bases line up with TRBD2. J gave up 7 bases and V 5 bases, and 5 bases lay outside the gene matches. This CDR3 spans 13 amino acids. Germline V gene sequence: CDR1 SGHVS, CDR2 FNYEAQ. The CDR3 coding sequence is TGTGCCAGCAGCGGGAGGGCATGGAATGAGCAGTTCTTC. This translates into CASSGRAWNEQFF.

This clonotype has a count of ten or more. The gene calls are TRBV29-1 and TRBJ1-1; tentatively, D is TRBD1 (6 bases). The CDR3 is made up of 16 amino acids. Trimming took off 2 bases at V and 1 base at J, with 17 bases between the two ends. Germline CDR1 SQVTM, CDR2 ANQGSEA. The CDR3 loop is CSVEPTGKGPNTEAFF. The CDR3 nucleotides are TGCAGCGTTGAACCAACAGGGAAAGGGCCGAACACTGAAGCTTTCTTT.

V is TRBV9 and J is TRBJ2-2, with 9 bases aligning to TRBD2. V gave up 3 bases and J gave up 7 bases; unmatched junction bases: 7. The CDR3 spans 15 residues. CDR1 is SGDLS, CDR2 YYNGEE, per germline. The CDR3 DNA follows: TGTGCCAGCAGCGGGGGACTAGCTTTCAGCGGGGAGCTGTTTTTT. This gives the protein CASSGGLAFSGELFF.

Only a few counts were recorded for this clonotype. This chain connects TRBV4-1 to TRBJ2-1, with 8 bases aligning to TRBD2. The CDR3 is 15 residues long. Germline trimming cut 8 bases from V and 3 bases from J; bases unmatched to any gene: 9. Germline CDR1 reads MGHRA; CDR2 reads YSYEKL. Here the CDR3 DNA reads TGCGCCAGCGGTTTCCTAGCGGGCAACTACAATGAGCAGTTCTTC. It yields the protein CASGFLAGNYNEQFF.

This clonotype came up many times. CDR3 in amino acids: CASSMGLAGYNEQFF. CDR3 nucleotides: TGTGCCAGCAGCATGGGACTAGCGGGTTACAATGAGCAGTTCTTC. This chain joins TRBV5-6 and TRBJ2-1; 12 nucleotides align to TRBD2. CDR3 length equals 15 residues. Germline values: CDR1 SGHDT, CDR2 YYEEEE. V shed 4 bases and J 4 bases; nucleotides not matched to a gene: 3.

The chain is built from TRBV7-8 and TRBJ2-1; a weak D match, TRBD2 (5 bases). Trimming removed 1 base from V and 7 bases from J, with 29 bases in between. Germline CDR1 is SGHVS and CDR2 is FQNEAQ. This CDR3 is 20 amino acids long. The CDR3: CASSLGAHLLTEVGKNEQFF. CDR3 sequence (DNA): TGTGCCAGCAGCTTAGGGGCCCACCTCCTGACGGAGGTAGGGAAGAATGAGCAGTTCTTC.

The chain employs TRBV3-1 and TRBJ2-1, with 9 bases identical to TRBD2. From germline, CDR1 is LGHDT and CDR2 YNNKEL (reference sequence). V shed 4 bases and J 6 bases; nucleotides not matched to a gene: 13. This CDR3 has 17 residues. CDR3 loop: CASSPSPSGEGSNEQFF. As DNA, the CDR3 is TGTGCCAGCAGCCCCTCGCCTAGCGGGGAGGGGAGCAATGAGCAGTTCTTC.

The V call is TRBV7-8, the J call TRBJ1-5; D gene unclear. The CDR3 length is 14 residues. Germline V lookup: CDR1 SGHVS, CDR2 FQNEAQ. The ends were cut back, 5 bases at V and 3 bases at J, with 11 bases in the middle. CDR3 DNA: TGTGCCAGCAGCACCCGGGAGCCCAATCAGCCCCAGCATTTT. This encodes CASSTREPNQPQHF.

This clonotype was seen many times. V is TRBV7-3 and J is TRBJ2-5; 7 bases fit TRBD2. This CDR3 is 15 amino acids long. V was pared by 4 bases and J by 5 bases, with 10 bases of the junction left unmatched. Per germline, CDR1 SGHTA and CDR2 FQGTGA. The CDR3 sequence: CASSSLAGSRETQYF. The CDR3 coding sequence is TGTGCCAGCAGCTCTTTAGCGGGCTCTCGGGAGACCCAGTACTTC.

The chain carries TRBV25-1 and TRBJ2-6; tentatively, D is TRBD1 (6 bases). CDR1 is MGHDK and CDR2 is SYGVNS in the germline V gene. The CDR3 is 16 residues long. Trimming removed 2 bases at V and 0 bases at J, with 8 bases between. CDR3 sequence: CASSEGQFSGANVLTF. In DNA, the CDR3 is TGTGCCAGCAGTGAAGGACAGTTCTCTGGGGCCAACGTCCTGACTTTC.

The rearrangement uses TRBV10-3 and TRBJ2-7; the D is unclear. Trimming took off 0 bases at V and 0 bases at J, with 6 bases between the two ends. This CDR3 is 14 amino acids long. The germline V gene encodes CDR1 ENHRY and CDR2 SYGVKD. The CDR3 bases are TGTGCCATCAGTGAGTCCTGGAGCTCCTACGAGCAGTACTTC. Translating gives CAISESWSSYEQYF.

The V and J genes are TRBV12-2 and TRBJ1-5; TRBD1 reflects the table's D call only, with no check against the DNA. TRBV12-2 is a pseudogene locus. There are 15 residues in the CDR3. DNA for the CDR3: TGTGCAAGTCGCGTGGACATCTATAGCAATCAGCCCCAGCATTTT. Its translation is CASRVDIYSNQPQHF.

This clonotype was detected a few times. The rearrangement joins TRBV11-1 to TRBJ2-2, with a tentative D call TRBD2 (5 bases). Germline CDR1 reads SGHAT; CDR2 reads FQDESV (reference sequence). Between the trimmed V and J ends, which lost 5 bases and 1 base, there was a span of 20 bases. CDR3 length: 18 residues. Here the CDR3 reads CASSTPPGNPLNTGELFF. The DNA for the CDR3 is TGTGCCAGCAGCACTCCTCCCGGGAACCCACTGAACACCGGGGAGCTGTTTTTT.

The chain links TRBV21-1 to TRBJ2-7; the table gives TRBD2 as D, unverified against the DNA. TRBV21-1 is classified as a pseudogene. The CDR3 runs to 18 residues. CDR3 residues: CASSKGASGECSSYEQYF. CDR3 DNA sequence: TGTGCCAGCAGCAAAGGGGCGAGCGGGGAGTGCAGCTCCTACGAGCAGTACTTC.

The CDR3 sequence is CASSLLADSSYNEQFF. Here the CDR3 DNA reads TGCGCCAGCAGCTTACTAGCGGATAGCTCCTACAATGAGCAGTTCTTC. V usage is TRBV5-1 and J usage is TRBJ2-1; TRBD2 aligns across 8 bases. This CDR3 has 16 amino acids. Losses at the gene ends were 2 bases for V and 0 bases for J; bases not matched to a gene: 4. In germline, CDR1 is SGHRS, CDR2 YFSETQ. Combining the CDR3 with reference TRBV5-1 and TRBJ2-1 gives the whole variable domain KAGVTQTPRYLIKTRGQQVTLSCSPISGHRSVSWYQQTPGQGLQFLFEYFSETQRNKGNFPGRFSGRQFSNSRSEMNVSTLELGDSALYLCASSLLADSSYNEQFFGPGTRLTVL.

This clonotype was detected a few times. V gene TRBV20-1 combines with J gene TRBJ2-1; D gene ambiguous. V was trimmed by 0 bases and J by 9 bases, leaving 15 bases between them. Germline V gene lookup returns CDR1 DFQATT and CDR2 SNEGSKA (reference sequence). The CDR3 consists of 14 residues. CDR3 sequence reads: CSARELTGIGEQFF. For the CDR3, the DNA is TGCAGTGCTAGAGAACTTACTGGTATCGGTGAGCAGTTCTTC.

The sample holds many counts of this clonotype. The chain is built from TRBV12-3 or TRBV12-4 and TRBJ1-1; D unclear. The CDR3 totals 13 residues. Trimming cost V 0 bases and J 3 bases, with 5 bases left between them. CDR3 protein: CASSLARYTEAFF. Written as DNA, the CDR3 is TGTGCCAGCAGTTTAGCGAGATACACTGAAGCTTTCTTT.

The CDR3 loop is CASSLYAGGPGANVLTF. Here the CDR3 DNA reads TGTGCCAGCAGTTTATACGCGGGAGGCCCTGGGGCCAACGTCCTGACTTTC. The V call is TRBV12-3 or TRBV12-4, the J call TRBJ2-6, with TRBD2 identical over 8 bases. This CDR3 comprises 17 residues. V was pared by 2 bases and J by 2 bases, with 5 bases of the junction left unmatched.

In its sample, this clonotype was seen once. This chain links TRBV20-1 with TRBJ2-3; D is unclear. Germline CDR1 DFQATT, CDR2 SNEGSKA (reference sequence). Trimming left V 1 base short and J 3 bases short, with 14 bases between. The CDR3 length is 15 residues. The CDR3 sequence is CSARVAGPQTDTQYF. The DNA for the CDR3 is TGCAGTGCTAGAGTCGCCGGGCCTCAAACAGATACGCAGTATTTT.

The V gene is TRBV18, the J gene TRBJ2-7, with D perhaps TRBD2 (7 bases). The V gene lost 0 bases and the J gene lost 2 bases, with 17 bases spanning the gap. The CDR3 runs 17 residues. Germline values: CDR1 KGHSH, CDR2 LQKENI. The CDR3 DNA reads TGTGCCAGCTCACCACCCGACTTTTGGGAGGGGGCCTACGAGCAGTACTTC. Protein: CASSPPDFWEGAYEQYF.